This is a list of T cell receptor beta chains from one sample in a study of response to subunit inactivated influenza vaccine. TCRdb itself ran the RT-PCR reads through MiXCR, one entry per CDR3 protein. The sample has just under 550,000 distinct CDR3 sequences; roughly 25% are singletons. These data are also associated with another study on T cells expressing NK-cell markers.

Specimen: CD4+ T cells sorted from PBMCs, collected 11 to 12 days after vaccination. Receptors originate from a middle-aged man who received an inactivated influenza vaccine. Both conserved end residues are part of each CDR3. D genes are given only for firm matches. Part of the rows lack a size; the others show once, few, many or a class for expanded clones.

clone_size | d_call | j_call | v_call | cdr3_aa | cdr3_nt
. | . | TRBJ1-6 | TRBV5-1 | CASNRQDPEPLHF | TGCGCCAGCAACCGACAGGACCCTGAACCCCTCCACTTT
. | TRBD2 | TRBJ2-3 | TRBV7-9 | CASIFVGGLADTQYF | TGTGCCAGCATCTTTGTCGGGGGGTTAGCTGATACGCAGTATTTT
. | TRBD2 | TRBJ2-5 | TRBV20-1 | CSARSSGRARQTQYF | TGCAGTGCTAGGTCGAGCGGGAGGGCTCGACAGACCCAGTACTTC
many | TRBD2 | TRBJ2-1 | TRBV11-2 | CASSLLAGTYNEQFF | TGTGCCAGCAGCTTACTAGCGGGAACCTACAATGAGCAGTTCTTC
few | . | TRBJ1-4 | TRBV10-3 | CAISEQAQVATNEKLFF | TGTGCCATCAGTGAGCAGGCACAAGTTGCAACTAATGAAAAACTGTTTTTT
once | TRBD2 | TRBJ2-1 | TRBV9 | CASSVAPGRAGRSGLALYNEQFF | TGTGCCAGCAGCGTAGCTCCGGGCAGGGCCGGGCGCTCGGGACTAGCGTTATACAATGAGCAGTTCTTC
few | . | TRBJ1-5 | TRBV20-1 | CSASGLNQPQHF | TGCAGTGCTTCGGGGCTTAATCAGCCCCAGCATTTT
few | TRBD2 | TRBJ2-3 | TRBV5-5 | CASQGRGDTDTQYF | TGTGCCAGCCAAGGGAGGGGTGACACAGATACGCAGTATTTT
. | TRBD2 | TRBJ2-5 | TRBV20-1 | CSVGAGGPETQYF | TGCAGTGTGGGAGCGGGGGGGCCGGAGACCCAGTACTTC
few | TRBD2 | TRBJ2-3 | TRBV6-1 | CASKVRLAGGSDTQYF | TGTGCCAGCAAAGTTAGGCTAGCGGGGGGCAGCGATACGCAGTATTTT
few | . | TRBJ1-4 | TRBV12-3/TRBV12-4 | CASSGYQGEAEKLFF | TGTGCCAGCAGTGGGTACCAGGGTGAGGCTGAAAAACTGTTTTTT